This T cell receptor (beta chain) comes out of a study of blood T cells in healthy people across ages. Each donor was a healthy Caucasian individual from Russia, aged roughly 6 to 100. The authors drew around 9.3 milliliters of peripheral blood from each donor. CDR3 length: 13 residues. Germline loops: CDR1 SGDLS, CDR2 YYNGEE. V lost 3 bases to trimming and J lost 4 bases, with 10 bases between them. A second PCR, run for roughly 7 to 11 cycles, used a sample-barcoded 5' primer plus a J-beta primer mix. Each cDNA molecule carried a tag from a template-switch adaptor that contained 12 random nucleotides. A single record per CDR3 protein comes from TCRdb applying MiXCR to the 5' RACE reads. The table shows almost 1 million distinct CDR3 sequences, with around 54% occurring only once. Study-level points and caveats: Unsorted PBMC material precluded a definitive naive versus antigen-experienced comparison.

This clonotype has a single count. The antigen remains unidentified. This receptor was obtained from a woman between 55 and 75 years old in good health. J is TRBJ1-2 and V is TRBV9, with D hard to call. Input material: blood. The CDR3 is CASSDREVYGYTF. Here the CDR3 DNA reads TGTGCCAGCAGCGATAGGGAAGTCTATGGCTACACCTTC.